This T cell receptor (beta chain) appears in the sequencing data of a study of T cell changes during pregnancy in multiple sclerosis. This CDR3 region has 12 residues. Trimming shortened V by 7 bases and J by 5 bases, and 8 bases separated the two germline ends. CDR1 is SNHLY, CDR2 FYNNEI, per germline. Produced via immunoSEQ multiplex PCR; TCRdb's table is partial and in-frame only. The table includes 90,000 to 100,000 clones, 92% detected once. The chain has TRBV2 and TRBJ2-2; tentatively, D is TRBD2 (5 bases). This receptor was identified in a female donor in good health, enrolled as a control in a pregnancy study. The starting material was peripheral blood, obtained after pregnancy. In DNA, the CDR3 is TGTGCCAGCACTCGGGGAACCGGGGAGCTGTTTTTT. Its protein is CASTRGTGELFF.